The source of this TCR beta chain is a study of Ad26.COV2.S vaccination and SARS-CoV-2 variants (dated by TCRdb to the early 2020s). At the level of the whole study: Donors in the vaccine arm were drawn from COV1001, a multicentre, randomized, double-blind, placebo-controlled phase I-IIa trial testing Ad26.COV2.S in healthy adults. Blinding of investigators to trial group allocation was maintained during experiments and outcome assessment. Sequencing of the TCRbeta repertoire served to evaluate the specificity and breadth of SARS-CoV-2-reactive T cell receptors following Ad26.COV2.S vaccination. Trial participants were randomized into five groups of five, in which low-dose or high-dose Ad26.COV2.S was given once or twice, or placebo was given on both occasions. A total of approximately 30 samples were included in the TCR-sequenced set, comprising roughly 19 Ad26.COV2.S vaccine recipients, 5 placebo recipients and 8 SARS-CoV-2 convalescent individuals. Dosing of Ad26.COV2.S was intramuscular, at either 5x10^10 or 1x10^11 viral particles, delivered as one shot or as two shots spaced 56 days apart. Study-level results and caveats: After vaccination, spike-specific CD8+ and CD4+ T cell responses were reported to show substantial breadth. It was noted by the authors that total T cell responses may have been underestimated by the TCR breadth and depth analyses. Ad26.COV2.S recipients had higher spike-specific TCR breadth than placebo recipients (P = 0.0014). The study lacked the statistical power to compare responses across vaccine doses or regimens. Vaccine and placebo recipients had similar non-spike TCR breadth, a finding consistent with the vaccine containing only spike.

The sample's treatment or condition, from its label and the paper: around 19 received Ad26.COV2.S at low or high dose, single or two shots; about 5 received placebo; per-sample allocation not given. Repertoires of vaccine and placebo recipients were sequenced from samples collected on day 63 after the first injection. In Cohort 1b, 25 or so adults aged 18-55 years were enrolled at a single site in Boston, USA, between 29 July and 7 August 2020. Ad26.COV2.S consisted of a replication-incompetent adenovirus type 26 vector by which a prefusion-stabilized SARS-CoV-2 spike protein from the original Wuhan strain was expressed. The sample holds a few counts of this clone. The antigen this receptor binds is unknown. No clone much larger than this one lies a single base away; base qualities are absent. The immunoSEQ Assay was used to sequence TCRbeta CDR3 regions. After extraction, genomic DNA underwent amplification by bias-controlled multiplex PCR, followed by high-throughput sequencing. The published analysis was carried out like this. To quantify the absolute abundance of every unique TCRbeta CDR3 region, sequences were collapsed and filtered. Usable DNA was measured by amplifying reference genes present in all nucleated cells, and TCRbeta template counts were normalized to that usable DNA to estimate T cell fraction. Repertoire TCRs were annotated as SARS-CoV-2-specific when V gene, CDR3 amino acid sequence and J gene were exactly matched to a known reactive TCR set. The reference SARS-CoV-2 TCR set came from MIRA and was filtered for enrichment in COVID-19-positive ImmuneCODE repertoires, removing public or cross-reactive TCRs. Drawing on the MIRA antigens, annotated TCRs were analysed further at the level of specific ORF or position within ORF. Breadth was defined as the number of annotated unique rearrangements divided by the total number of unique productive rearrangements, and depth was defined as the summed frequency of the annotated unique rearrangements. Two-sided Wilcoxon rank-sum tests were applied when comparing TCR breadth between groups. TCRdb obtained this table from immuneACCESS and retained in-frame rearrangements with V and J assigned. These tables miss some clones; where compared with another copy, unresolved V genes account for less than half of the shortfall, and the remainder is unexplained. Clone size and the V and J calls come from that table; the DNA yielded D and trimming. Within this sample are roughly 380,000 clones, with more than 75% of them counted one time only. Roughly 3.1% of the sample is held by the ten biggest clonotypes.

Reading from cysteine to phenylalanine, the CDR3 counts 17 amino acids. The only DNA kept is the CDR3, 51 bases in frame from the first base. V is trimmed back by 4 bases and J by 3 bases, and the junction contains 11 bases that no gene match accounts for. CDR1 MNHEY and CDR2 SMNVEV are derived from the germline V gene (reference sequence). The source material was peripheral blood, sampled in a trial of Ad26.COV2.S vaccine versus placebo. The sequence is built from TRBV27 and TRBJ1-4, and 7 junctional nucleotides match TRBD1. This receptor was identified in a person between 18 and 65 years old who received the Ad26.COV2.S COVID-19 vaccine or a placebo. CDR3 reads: CASSYGAVQGSNEKLFF. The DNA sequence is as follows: TGTGCCAGCAGTTATGGGGCGGTACAGGGGTCTAATGAAAAACTGTTTTTT.